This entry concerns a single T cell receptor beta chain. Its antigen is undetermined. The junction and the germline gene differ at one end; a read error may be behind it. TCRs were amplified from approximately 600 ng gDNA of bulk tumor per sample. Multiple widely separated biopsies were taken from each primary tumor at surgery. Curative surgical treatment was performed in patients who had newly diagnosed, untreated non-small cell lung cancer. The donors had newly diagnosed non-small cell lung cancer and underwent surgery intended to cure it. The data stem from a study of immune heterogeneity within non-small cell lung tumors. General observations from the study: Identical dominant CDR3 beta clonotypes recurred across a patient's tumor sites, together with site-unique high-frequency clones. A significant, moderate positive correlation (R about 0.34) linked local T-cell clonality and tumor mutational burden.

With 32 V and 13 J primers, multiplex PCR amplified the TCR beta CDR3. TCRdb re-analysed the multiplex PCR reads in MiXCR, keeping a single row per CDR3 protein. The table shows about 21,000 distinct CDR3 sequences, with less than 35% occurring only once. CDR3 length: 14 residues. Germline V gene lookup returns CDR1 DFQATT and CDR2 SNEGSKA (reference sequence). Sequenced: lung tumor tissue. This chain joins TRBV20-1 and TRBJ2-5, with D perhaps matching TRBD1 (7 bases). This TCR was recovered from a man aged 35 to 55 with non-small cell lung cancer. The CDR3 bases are TGCAGTGCTCCCGTGGAGGGGGCGCCTAAGACCCAGAACTTC. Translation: CSAPVEGAPKTQNF.